The present entry profiles one T cell receptor beta chain with its context. The data derive from a study of blood T cell repertoires in COVID-19. As for the study in general: Specimens from acute and convalescent COVID-19 originated in the United States, Italy and Spain.

Clones were read by immunoSEQ multiplex PCR, and TCRdb kept only the in-frame ones, dropping some. The data contain fewer than 250,000 clones, around 88% of them singletons. The trim removed 5 bases at V and 6 bases at J, leaving 7 bases unmatched. The CDR3 has 16 residues. Germline V gene sequence: CDR1 SEHNR, CDR2 FQNEAQ (reference sequence). The chain combines TRBV7-9 with TRBJ2-2; 12 bases align to TRBD1. The source of this sequence is a man aged 45-60 years with active or convalescent COVID-19. Sequenced: peripheral blood. The CDR3 DNA follows: TGTGCCAGCAGCAAAGGGACAGGGGGCGTCGCCGGGGAGCTGTTTTTT. This sequence encodes CASSKGTGGVAGELFF.